The entry that follows covers one T cell receptor beta chain sequence. This record belongs to a study of T-cell memory formation after mild COVID-19. TCRdb re-called the 5' RACE reads through MiXCR, storing one row per CDR3 protein. The data hold roughly 310,000 distinct CDR3 sequences, with roughly 15% observed a single time. Germline values: CDR1 SGHVS, CDR2 FNYEAQ. The CDR3 contains 15 residues. Trimming removed 2 bases from V and 5 bases from J; junction bases left unmatched: 4. Sequencing was done on a sample of PBMCs or a T cell subset sorted from them (not recorded which). The chain has TRBV7-6 and TRBJ2-2; 8 bases agree with TRBD1. This clonotype originated in a man younger than 30 who had mild COVID-19 (a few samples of this study predate the infection). Cell type and time point are not known. CDR3 residues: CASSLRTGHTGELFF. CDR3 bases: TGTGCCAGCAGCTTACGGACAGGGCATACCGGGGAGCTGTTTTTT.